This TCR beta chain was recovered during a study of early T cells in non-severe SARS-CoV-2 infection. The CDR3 extends over 12 amino acids. Germline V gives CDR1 MDHEN, CDR2 SYDVKM. Trimming left V 5 bases short and J 3 bases short, with 7 bases between. Unique molecular identifiers tagged individual cDNA molecules. TCRdb re-analysed the 5' RACE reads in MiXCR, keeping a single row per CDR3 protein. The sample includes over 80,000 distinct CDR3 sequences, 9.5% to 15% of them seen just once. The sample consisted of whole blood, taken at baseline. This TCR derives from an adult who was a healthcare worker with PCR-confirmed SARS-CoV-2 infection or an uninfected control (not recorded which). The chain joins TRBV28 to TRBJ1-2; no firm D call. The CDR3, as DNA: TGTGCCAGCAGTCCCAAATACTATGGCTACACCTTC. Encoded protein: CASSPKYYGYTF.